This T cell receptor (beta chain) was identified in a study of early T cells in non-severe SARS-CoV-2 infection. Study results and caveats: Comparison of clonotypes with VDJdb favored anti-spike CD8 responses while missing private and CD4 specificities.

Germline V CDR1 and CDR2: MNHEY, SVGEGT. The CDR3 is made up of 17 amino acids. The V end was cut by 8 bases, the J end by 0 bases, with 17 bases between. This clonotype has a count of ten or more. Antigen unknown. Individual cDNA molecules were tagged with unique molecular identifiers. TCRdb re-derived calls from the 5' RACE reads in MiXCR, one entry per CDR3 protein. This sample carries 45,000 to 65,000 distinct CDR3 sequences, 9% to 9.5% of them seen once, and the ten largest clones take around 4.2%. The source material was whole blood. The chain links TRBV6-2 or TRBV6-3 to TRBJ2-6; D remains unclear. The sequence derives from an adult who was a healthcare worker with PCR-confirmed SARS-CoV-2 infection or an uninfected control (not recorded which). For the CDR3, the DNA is TGTGCCAGCCGGCCCCTTGAGCGCTACTCTGGGGCCAACGTCCTGACTTTC. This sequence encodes CASRPLERYSGANVLTF.